In its sample, the clone carrying this TCR beta chain was seen once. The data belong to a study of blood T cells in healthy people across ages. The use of a sample-barcoded 5' primer and a J-beta primer mix characterized a second PCR of roughly 6 to 11 cycles. TCRdb ran MiXCR on the 5' RACE reads and lists one entry per CDR3 protein. Seen here are around 1,000,000 distinct CDR3 sequences, around two fifths observed once, and the top ten hold under 15%. V lost 8 bases to trimming and J lost 4 bases, with 14 bases between them. This CDR3 spans 13 amino acids. This clonotype was sampled from a young man in good health. Source material: blood. The chain couples TRBV12-3 or TRBV12-4 to TRBJ1-2, with a tentative D call TRBD1 (5 bases). CDR3 in amino acids: CASAPEGFYGYTF. The CDR3 DNA reads as TGTGCCAGCGCCCCCGAGGGGTTCTATGGCTACACCTTC.